This section outlines one TCR beta chain sequence together with its context. Other DNA sequences in this specimen translate into the identical CDR3. The source of the sample is a study of cytomegalovirus exposure and HLA in healthy donors. Both 60 Vbeta primers and 13 Jbeta primers went into the PCR. Repertoires were generated with immunoSEQ multiplex PCR, while TCRdb's copy carries only in-frame clones and drops some. This sample contains about 65,000 clones. Sample: PBMCs. This clonotype originated in a boy aged 5-17 years in good health and CMV-seronegative.

The DNA of the CDR3 is TGTGCCTGGAGGGGACAGGGAGGGAATCAGCCCCAGCATTTT. Protein sequence: CAWRGQGGNQPQHF. The chain couples TRBV30 to TRBJ1-5, with 9 bases aligning to TRBD1. CDR3 length: 14 amino acids. The V gene's germline CDR1 is GTSNPN and CDR2 SVGIG (reference sequence). Germline trimming cut 3 bases from V and 4 bases from J; bases unmatched to any gene: 4.